A selection of T cell receptor beta chains follows, all from one sample in a study of shared clonotypes between healthy human individuals. The data were produced by immunoSEQ multiplex PCR, yet TCRdb's version contains in-frame clones alone and is incomplete. This table holds about 2 million clones, over 85% found once. The sample comprised naive CD8+ T cells sorted from blood. Receptors were obtained from a man aged 18 to 30 in good health. The CDR3 runs from the conserved cysteine through the conserved F or W.

J: TRBJ2-5
length: 14
V: TRBV9
CDR3: CASSGGGQGETQYF

J: TRBJ2-1
length: 14
V: TRBV27
CDR3: CASKGTGSHNEQFF

J: TRBJ2-7
length: 16
V: TRBV19
CDR3: CASSVLGLAGSYEQYF

J: TRBJ2-4
length: 13
V: TRBV7-6
CDR3: CASSLEAGHIQYF

J: TRBJ1-1
length: 14
V: TRBV30
CDR3: CAWSDLSAATEAFF

J: TRBJ1-2
length: 12
V: TRBV6-6
CDR3: CASIRGDYGYTF

J: TRBJ1-3
length: 14
V: TRBV2
CDR3: CASSEAGSGNTIYF

J: TRBJ1-1
length: 12
V: TRBV6-6
CDR3: CASSPRTSEAFF

J: TRBJ2-7
length: 15
V: TRBV4-3
CDR3: CASSQGSGVAYEQYF

J: TRBJ2-1
length: 15
V: TRBV5-6
CDR3: CASSLARGHYNEQFF

J: TRBJ1-1
length: 13
V: TRBV19
CDR3: CASSIIENTEAFF

J: TRBJ1-1
length: 13
V: TRBV5-6
CDR3: CATSLGVDPGAFF

J: TRBJ2-7
length: 13
V: TRBV4-2
CDR3: CASSLGPSYEQYF

J: TRBJ1-1
length: 15
V: TRBV4-3
CDR3: CASSQDLRGSPEAFF

J: TRBJ2-7
length: 13
V: TRBV5-4
CDR3: CASSQGLSYEQYF

J: TRBJ2-2
length: 14
V: TRBV7-6
CDR3: CASSLTTVTGELFF